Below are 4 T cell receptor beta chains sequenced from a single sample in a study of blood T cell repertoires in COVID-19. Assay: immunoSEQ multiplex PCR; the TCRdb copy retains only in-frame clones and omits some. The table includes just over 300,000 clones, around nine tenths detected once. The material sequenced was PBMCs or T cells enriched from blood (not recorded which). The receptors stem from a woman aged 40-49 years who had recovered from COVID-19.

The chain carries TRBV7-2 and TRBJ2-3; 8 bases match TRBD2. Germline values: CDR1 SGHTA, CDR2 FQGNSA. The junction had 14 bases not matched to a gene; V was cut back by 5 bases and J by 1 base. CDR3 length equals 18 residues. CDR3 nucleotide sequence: TGTGCCAGCAGCATCTCCCTCAGCGGGAGAATCGGCACAGATACGCAGTATTTT. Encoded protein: CASSISLSGRIGTDTQYF.

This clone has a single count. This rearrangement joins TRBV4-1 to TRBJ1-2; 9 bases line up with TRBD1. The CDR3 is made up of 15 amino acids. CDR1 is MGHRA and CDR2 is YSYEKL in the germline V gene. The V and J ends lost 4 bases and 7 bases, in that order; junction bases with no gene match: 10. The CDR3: CASSPGQGFVAGYTF. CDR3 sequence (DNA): TGCGCCAGCAGCCCCGGACAGGGGTTTGTGGCTGGCTACACCTTC.

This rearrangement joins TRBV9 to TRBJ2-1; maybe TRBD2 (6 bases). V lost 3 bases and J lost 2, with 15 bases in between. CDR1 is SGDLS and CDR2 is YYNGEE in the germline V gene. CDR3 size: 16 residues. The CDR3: CASSAPTRSPYNEQFF. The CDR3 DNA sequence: TGTGCCAGCAGCGCCCCGACTAGGAGCCCCTACAATGAGCAGTTCTTC.

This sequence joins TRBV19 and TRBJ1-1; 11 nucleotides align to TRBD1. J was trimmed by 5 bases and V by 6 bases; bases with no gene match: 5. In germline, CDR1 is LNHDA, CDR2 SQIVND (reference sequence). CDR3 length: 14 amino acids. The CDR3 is CASSGGQGVTEAFF. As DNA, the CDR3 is TGTGCCAGTAGCGGGGGACAGGGGGTGACTGAAGCTTTCTTT. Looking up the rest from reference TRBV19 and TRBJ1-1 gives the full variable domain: DGGITQSPKYLFRKEGQNVTLSCEQNLNHDAMYWYRQDPGQGLRLIYYSQIVNDFQKGDIAEGYSVSREKKESFPLTVTSAQKNPTAFYLCASSGGQGVTEAFFGQGTRLTVV.